This entry lists 21 T cell receptor beta chains sequenced from one sample in a study of cytomegalovirus exposure and HLA in healthy donors. Vbeta (60) and Jbeta (13) primers were used in the PCR. The table came from immunoSEQ multiplex PCR; TCRdb's copy has only in-frame clones and leaves some out. The sample lists around 150,000 clones, roughly three quarters occurring once. Sequenced sample: PBMCs. These receptors all stem from a male donor in good health and CMV-seronegative.

The chain carries TRBV5-4 and TRBJ1-2, with 7 bases lining up with TRBD1. Germline V gives CDR1 SGHNT, CDR2 YYREEE (reference sequence). This CDR3 is 12 amino acids long. Trimming removed 5 bases from V and 8 bases from J; junction bases left unmatched: 6. The CDR3 here is CASSDRVGGYTF. The DNA of the CDR3 is TGTGCCAGCAGTGACAGGGTAGGGGGCTACACCTTC.

This clone was counted a few times. The J gene is TRBJ2-5, the V gene TRBV5-4; D might be TRBD1 (5 bases). The germline V gene encodes CDR1 SGHNT and CDR2 YYREEE (reference sequence). The CDR3 totals 13 residues. Trimming shortened V by 0 bases and J by 2 bases, and 5 bases separated the two germline ends. The CDR3: CASSLDRQETQYF. DNA of the CDR3: TGTGCCAGCAGCTTGGACAGGCAAGAGACCCAGTACTTC.

The J gene is TRBJ2-5, the V gene TRBV5-6; TRBD2 aligns across 9 bases. Germline V gene data show CDR1 as SGHDT and CDR2 as YYEEEE. This CDR3 has 15 residues. V dropped 1 base and J dropped 5; count of bases not matched to a gene: 6. The CDR3: CASSLRGGAWETQYF. The CDR3 bases are TGTGCCAGCAGCTTGCGCGGGGGGGCTTGGGAGACCCAGTACTTC. Full variable domain (rest looked up from reference TRBV5-6 and TRBJ2-5): DAGVTQSPTHLIKTRGQQVTLRCSPKSGHDTVSWYQQALGQGPQFIFQYYEEEERQRGNFPDRFSGHQFPNYSSELNVNALLLGDSALYLCASSLRGGAWETQYFGPGTRLLVL.

This chain uses TRBV19 with TRBJ1-1, with 7 bases aligning to TRBD1. The J segment lost 11 bases and the V segment lost 4 bases, leaving 4 bases of the junction unmatched. The CDR3 sequence is 11 residues long. The germline V gene encodes CDR1 LNHDA and CDR2 SQIVND (reference sequence). The CDR3 DNA reads TGTGCCAGTAGTACCGACAGGGTTGCTTTCTTT. This translates into CASSTDRVAFF.

This clone was observed a handful of times. This chain uses TRBV5-8 with TRBJ1-4; D call uncertain. The germline V gene encodes CDR1 SGHTS and CDR2 YDEGEE. Trimming took 2 bases from V and 0 from J, leaving 11 bases between them. This CDR3 has 16 amino acids. In DNA, the CDR3 is TGTGCCAGCAGCTTTGGGTCGGGGACAACTAATGAAAAACTGTTTTTT. Amino acids: CASSFGSGTTNEKLFF. Using reference TRBV5-8 and TRBJ1-4 for the parts outside the CDR3, the full variable domain is EAGVTQSPTHLIKTRGQQATLRCSPISGHTSVYWYQQALGLGLQFLLWYDEGEERNRGNFPPRFSGRQFPNYSSELNVNALELEDSALYLCASSFGSGTTNEKLFFGSGTQLSVL.

This chain connects TRBV5-4 to TRBJ2-7, with D maybe TRBD2 (6 bases). This CDR3 has 14 amino acids. Trimming removed 5 bases at V and 5 bases at J, with 17 bases between. Germline V gene lookup returns CDR1 SGHNT and CDR2 YYREEE (reference sequence). The CDR3 DNA reads TGTGCCAGCAGTCCCGGGACTCGACTTAACGAGCAGTACTTC. It is translated as CASSPGTRLNEQYF.

This chain links TRBV6-5 with TRBJ1-6; possibly TRBD1 for D (6 bases). V lost 4 bases to trimming and J lost 7 bases, with 11 bases between them. CDR1 is MNHEY, CDR2 SVGAGI, per germline. The length of the CDR3 is 14 residues. The CDR3 reads CASSSSGVNSPLHF. CDR3 nucleotide sequence: TGTGCCAGCAGTTCCTCAGGGGTCAATTCACCCCTCCACTTT.

The V call is TRBV7-9, the J call TRBJ2-2, with a possible D match to TRBD2 (5 bases). V shed 1 base and J shed 5 bases, with 5 bases lying between them. The germline V gene encodes CDR1 SEHNR and CDR2 FQNEAQ (reference sequence). The CDR3 loop spans 13 amino acids. CDR3 residues: CASSLGGTGELFF. CDR3 coding DNA: TGTGCCAGCAGCTTAGGAGGGACCGGGGAGCTGTTTTTT.

V and J are TRBV5-4 and TRBJ2-7; 8 bases line up with TRBD2. This CDR3 comprises 15 residues. From germline, CDR1 is SGHNT and CDR2 YYREEE (reference sequence). The ends lost 4 bases at V and 0 bases at J; junction bases unmatched: 6. The CDR3 region is CASSPGGALSYEQYF. CDR3 bases: TGTGCCAGCAGCCCCGGGGGGGCCCTCTCCTACGAGCAGTACTTC.

The chain couples TRBV15 to TRBJ2-2; TRBD1 matches at 7 bases. Germline CDR1 and CDR2: LNHNV and YYDKDF (reference sequence). The CDR3 is 16 residues long. Unmatched junction bases numbered 11, after V lost 2 bases and J lost 8 bases. For the CDR3, the DNA is TGTGCCACCAGCAGAAGCGGTAGACAGGGTGCGGGGGAGCTGTTTTTT. This sequence encodes CATSRSGRQGAGELFF.

This rearrangement joins TRBV30 to TRBJ2-1; D gene ambiguous. This CDR3 is 15 amino acids long. Trimming left V 5 bases short and J 0 bases short, with 14 bases between. Germline V gives CDR1 GTSNPN, CDR2 SVGIG (reference sequence). CDR3 DNA sequence: TGTGCCTGGTTAGATGACATCCGCTCCTACAATGAGCAGTTCTTC. Its translation is CAWLDDIRSYNEQFF.

J is TRBJ2-2 and V is TRBV9, with D uncertain. Per germline, CDR1 SGDLS and CDR2 YYNGEE. With 0 bases removed from V and 3 bases from J, the gap between germline ends came to 9 bases. The CDR3 is 15 amino acids. The CDR3: CASSVAATHTGELFF. For the CDR3, the DNA is TGTGCCAGCAGCGTAGCGGCGACACACACCGGGGAGCTGTTTTTT. Drawing the rest from reference TRBV9 and TRBJ2-2, the complete variable domain is DSGVTQTPKHLITATGQRVTLRCSPRSGDLSVYWYQQSLDQGLQFLIQYYNGEERAKGNILERFSAQQFPDLHSELNLSSLELGDSALYFCASSVAATHTGELFFGEGSRLTVL.

This chain joins TRBV27 and TRBJ2-5; 8 nucleotides agree with TRBD2. V lost 0 bases and J lost 5; bases outside the gene matches: 2. CDR1 is MNHEY, CDR2 SMNVEV, per germline (reference sequence). This CDR3 spans 14 amino acids. The CDR3 DNA reads TGTGCCAGCAGTTTATCCCGACTAGCGGAGACCCAGTACTTC. Its protein is CASSLSRLAETQYF.

V gene TRBV19 combines with J gene TRBJ1-4, with 10 bases identical to TRBD1. The CDR3 is 14 residues long. Germline lookup yields CDR1 LNHDA and CDR2 SQIVND (reference sequence). V lost 5 bases and J lost 8; bases outside the gene matches: 5. The CDR3 region has the DNA TGTGCCAGTAGTCGCGGGACAGGGGACGAAAAACTGTTTTTT. It yields the protein CASSRGTGDEKLFF.

The chain recombines TRBV5-1 with TRBJ2-7, with TRBD1 matching 8 bases. The germline gives CDR1 SGHRS, CDR2 YFSETQ. J lost 2 bases, V lost 2 bases, and 12 bases had no gene match. The CDR3 extends over 17 amino acids. CDR3 nucleotides: TGCGCCAGCAGCTTCATGTTCGGGCAGGGGGCTCCCTACGAGCAGTACTTC. Amino acids: CASSFMFGQGAPYEQYF.

This sequence joins TRBV19 and TRBJ1-6; no firm D call. Germline CDR1 is LNHDA and CDR2 is SQIVND (reference sequence). The length of the CDR3 is 17 residues. V was shortened by 1 base and J by 4 bases, with 14 bases between the two germline ends. Written as DNA, the CDR3 is TGTGCCAGTAGTATAGTGGAGGCAGCGGGGTATAATTCACCCCTCCACTTT. Translation gives CASSIVEAAGYNSPLHF. Combining the CDR3 with reference TRBV19 and TRBJ1-6 gives the whole variable domain DGGITQSPKYLFRKEGQNVTLSCEQNLNHDAMYWYRQDPGQGLRLIYYSQIVNDFQKGDIAEGYSVSREKKESFPLTVTSAQKNPTAFYLCASSIVEAAGYNSPLHFGNGTRLTVT.

The CDR3 spells CASTLAGRGDTQYF. The CDR3, as DNA: TGCGCCAGCACCTTAGCGGGCCGCGGTGATACGCAGTATTTT. The gene calls are TRBV5-1 and TRBJ2-3; 7 nucleotides line up with TRBD2. The germline CDR1 and CDR2 sequences are SGHRS and YFSETQ. The CDR3 spans 14 residues. J gave up 6 bases and V 6 bases, and 10 bases lay outside the gene matches.

Notes on this clone: The junction and the germline gene differ at one end; a read error may be behind it. The genes are TRBV7-9 and TRBJ1-3, with 7 bases fitting TRBD1. Looked up from germline, CDR1 is SEHNR and CDR2 is FQNEAQ (reference sequence). The CDR3 sequence is 16 residues long. The CDR3 DNA is TGTTCCAGCAGCCCGATAGGGGGCTCCTCTGGAAACACCATATATTTT. Protein product: CSSSPIGGSSGNTIYF.

This chain joins TRBV15 and TRBJ2-3; TRBD2 is a possible D gene (6 bases). Germline-derived CDR1 and CDR2 are LNHNV and YYDKDF (reference sequence). V lost 1 base, J lost 2 bases, and 13 bases lay in between. The CDR3 runs to 16 residues. CDR3 region: CATSRAGGTSTDTQYF. CDR3 DNA: TGTGCCACCAGCAGAGCCGGCGGGACCTCCACAGATACGCAGTATTTT.

The rearrangement joins TRBV28 to TRBJ2-7; D perhaps matches TRBD1 (6 bases). V was trimmed by 6 bases and J by 3 bases, leaving 12 bases between them. Germline V gene sequence: CDR1 MDHEN, CDR2 SYDVKM. The CDR3 is made up of 13 amino acids. The CDR3 protein is CASSPGTHYEQYF. CDR3 sequence (DNA): TGTGCCAGCAGCCCCGGGACACACTACGAGCAGTACTTC.

In nucleotides, the CDR3 is TGTGCCAGCAGCGTAGGTTCTTCAGCGGGGGCCCTAGAGACCCAGTACTTC. Encoded protein: CASSVGSSAGALETQYF. The V gene is TRBV9, the J gene TRBJ2-5; 8 bases align to TRBD2. Germline CDR1 SGDLS, CDR2 YYNGEE. The CDR3 runs 17 residues. Losses at the gene ends were 0 bases for V and 4 bases for J; bases not matched to a gene: 11.